This TCR beta chain was recovered during a study of vaccination and CD4 T cells after COVID-19. Documented treatment: approximately 10-day PBMC culture with coronavirus spike peptide pools or control peptides (ViraFEST assay). This clonotype was detected only a few times. The antigen is not known. Oncomine TCR Beta short-read sequencing was applied to DNA from cultured CD4+ T cells. TCRdb reprocessed the PCR reads with MiXCR, giving one entry per CDR3 protein. The sample consists of roughly 15,000 distinct CDR3 sequences, 25% to 30% of them appearing once. Specimen: CD4+ T cells from blood, cultured in vitro. The sequence was obtained from a human donor who had recovered from COVID-19.

In nucleotides, the CDR3 is TGTGCCAGCAGTCGCTTCAATGAGCAGTTCTTC. Its protein is CASSRFNEQFF. The rearrangement uses TRBV28 and TRBJ2-1; no clear D. Germline V lookup: CDR1 MDHEN, CDR2 SYDVKM. The CDR3 sequence is 11 residues long. V was shortened by 5 bases and J by 6 bases, with 5 bases between the two germline ends.